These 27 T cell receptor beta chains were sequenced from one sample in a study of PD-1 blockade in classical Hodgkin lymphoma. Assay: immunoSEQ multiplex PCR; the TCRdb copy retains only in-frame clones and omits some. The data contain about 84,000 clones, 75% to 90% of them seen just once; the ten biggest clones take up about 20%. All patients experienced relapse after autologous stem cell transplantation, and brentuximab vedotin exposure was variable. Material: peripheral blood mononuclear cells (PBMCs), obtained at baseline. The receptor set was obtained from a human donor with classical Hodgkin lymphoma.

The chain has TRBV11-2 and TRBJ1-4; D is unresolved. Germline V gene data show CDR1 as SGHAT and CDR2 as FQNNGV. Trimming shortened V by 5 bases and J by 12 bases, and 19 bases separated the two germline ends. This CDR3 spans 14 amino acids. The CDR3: CASSNNIGRNELFF. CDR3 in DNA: TGTGCCAGCAGCAATAACATTGGACGGAACGAACTGTTTTTT.

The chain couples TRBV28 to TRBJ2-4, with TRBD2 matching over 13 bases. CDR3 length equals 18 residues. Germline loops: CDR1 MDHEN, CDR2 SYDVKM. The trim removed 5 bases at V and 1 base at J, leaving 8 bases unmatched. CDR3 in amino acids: CASSNGLAGEFAKNIQYF. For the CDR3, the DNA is TGTGCCAGCAGTAACGGACTAGCGGGAGAATTCGCCAAAAACATTCAGTACTTC.

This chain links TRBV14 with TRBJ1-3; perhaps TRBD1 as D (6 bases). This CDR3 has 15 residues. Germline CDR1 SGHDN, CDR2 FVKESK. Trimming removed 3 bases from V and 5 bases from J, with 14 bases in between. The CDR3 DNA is TGTGCCAGCAGCCAGGGGACAACCATGCGAAACACCATATATTTT. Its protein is CASSQGTTMRNTIYF.

CDR3 nucleotide sequence: TGTGCCAGCAGCCGGGCCGGGACAGGGGCCGAAAAACTGTTTTTT. Translating gives CASSRAGTGAEKLFF. V usage is TRBV5-6 and J usage is TRBJ1-4, with 10 bases fitting TRBD1. The CDR3 is 15 amino acids. With V trimmed by 4 bases and J by 8 bases, 8 bases remained unmatched. The germline CDR1 and CDR2 sequences are SGHDT and YYEEEE.

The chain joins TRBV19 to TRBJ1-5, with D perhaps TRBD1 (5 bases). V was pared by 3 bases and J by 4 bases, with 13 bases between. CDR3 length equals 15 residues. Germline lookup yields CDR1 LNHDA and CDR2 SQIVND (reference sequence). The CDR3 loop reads CASSMLEGTNQPQHF. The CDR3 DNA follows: TGTGCCAGTAGTATGTTGGAGGGGACGAATCAGCCCCAGCATTTT.

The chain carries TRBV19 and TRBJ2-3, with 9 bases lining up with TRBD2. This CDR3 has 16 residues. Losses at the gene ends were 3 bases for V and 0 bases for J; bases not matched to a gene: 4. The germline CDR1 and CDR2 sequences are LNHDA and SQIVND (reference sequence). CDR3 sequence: CASSMASGTSTDTQYF. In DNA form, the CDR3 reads TGTGCCAGTAGTATGGCTAGCGGGACTAGCACAGATACGCAGTATTTT.

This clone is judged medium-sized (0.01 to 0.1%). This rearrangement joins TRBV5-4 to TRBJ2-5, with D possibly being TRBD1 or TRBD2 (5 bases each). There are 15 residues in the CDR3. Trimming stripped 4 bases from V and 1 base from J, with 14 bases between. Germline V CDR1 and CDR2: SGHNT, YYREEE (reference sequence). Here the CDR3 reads CASSPGDGSQETQYF. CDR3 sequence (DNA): TGTGCCAGCAGCCCCGGGGACGGCAGCCAAGAGACCCAGTACTTC.

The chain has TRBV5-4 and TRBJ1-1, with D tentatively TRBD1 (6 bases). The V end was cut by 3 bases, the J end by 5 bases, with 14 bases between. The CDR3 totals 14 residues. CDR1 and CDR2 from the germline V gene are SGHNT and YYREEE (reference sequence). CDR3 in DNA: TGTGCCAGCAGCTGGGGGCGGGGGAGGACTGAAGCTTTCTTT. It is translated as CASSWGRGRTEAFF.

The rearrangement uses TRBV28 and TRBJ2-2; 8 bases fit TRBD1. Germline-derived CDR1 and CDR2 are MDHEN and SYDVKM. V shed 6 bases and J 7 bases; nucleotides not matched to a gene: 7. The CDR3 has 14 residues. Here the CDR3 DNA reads TGTGCCAGCAGGGAACAGGGGGTTGGCGGGGAGCTGTTTTTT. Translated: CASREQGVGGELFF.

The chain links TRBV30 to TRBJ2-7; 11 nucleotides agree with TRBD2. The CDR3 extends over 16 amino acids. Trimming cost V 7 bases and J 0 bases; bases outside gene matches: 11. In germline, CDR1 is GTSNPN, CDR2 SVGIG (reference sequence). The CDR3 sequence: CAYPTSGTLLSYEQYF. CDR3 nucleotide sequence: TGTGCCTATCCGACTAGCGGGACCCTCCTCTCCTACGAGCAGTACTTC.

CDR3 in amino acids: CASSSGGGGQSPLHF. The CDR3 DNA reads TGTGCCAGCAGTTCTGGCGGAGGGGGGCAATCACCCCTCCACTTT. The chain combines TRBV6-5 with TRBJ1-6; weak D call: TRBD1 (6 bases). Germline V gene sequence: CDR1 MNHEY, CDR2 SVGAGI. V lost 4 bases and J lost 10, with 17 bases in between. CDR3 length: 15 residues.

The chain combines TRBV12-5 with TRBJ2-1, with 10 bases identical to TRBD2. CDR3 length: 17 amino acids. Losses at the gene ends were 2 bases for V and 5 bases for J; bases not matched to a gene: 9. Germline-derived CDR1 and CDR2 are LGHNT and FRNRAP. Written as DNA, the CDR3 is TGTGCTAGTGGTTTGACTAGCGGGGAGGGCCTTAACAATGAGCAGTTCTTC. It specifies CASGLTSGEGLNNEQFF.

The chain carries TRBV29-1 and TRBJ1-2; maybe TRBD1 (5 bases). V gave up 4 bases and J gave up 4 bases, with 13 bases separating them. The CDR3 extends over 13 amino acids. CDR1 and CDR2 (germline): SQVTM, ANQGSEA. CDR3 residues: CSVGAREIYGYTF. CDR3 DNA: TGCAGCGTTGGGGCCAGGGAAATCTATGGCTACACCTTC.

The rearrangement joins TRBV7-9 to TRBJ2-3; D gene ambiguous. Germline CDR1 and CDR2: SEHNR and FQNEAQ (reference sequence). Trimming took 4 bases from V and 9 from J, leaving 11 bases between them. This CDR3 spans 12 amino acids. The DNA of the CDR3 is TGTGCCAGCAGCTCCCCCCTCCTCACGCAGTATTTT. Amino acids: CASSSPLLTQYF. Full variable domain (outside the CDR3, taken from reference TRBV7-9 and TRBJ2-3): DTGVSQNPRHKITKRGQNVTFRCDPISEHNRLYWYRQTLGQGPEFLTYFQNEAQLEKSRLLSDRFSAERPKGSFSTLEIQRTEQGDSAMYLCASSSPLLTQYFGPGTRLTVL.

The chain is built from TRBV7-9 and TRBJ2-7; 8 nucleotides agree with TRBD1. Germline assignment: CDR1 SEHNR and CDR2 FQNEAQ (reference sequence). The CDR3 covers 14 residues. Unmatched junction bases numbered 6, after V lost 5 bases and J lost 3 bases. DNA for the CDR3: TGTGCCAGCAGCCTGGGACAGGCGTACTACGAGCAGTACTTC. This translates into CASSLGQAYYEQYF. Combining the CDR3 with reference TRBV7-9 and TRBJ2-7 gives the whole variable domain DTGVSQNPRHKITKRGQNVTFRCDPISEHNRLYWYRQTLGQGPEFLTYFQNEAQLEKSRLLSDRFSAERPKGSFSTLEIQRTEQGDSAMYLCASSLGQAYYEQYFGPGTRLTVT.

This chain's CDR3 is CASSSRGGKNTEAFF. The CDR3 DNA is TGTGCCAGCAGCTCTAGGGGGGGGAAGAACACTGAAGCTTTCTTT. This chain uses TRBV6-1 with TRBJ1-1; weak D call: TRBD1 (6 bases). CDR1 is MNHNS and CDR2 is SASEGT in the germline V gene. This CDR3 contains 15 residues. With 6 bases removed from V and 1 base from J, the gap between germline ends came to 15 bases.

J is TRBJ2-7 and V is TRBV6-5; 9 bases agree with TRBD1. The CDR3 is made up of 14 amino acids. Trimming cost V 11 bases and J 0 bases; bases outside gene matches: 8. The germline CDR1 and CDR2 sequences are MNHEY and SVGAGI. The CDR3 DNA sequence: TGTGCCGCCTCCTCGGGACAGGGCTCCTACGAGCAGTACTTC. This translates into CAASSGQGSYEQYF.

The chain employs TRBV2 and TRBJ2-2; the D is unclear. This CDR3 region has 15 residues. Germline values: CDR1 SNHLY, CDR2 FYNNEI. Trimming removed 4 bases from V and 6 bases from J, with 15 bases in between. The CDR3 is CASSARADGAGELFF. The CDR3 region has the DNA TGTGCCAGCAGTGCCCGGGCCGACGGAGCCGGGGAGCTGTTTTTT.

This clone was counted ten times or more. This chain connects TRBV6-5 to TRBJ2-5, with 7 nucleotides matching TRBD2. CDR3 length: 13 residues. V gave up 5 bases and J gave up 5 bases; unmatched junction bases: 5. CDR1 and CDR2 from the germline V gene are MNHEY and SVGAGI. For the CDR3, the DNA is TGTGCCAGCAGTAAGACTAGCTGGGAGACCCAGTACTTC. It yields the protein CASSKTSWETQYF.

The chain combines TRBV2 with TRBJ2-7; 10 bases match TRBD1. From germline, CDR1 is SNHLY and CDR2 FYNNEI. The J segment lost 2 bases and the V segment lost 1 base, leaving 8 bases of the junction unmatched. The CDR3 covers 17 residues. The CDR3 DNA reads TGTGCCAGCAGTGAAGAATATCCCGGGACAGGGGCCTACGAGCAGTACTTC. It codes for CASSEEYPGTGAYEQYF.

The CDR3 is CASSYSGTGHQPQHF. CDR3 nucleotides: TGTGCCAGCAGTTACTCTGGGACAGGCCATCAGCCCCAGCATTTT. J is TRBJ1-5 and V is TRBV6-5; TRBD1 agrees at 8 bases. The V gene's germline CDR1 is MNHEY and CDR2 SVGAGI. V lost 0 bases and J lost 5; bases outside the gene matches: 3. The CDR3 length is 15 residues.

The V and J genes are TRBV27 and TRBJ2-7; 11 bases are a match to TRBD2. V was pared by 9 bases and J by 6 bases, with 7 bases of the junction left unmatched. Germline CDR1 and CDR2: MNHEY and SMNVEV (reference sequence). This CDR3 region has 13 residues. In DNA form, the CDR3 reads TGTGCCAGTAGAACTAGCGGGAGTTTCGAGCAGTACTTC. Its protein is CASRTSGSFEQYF.

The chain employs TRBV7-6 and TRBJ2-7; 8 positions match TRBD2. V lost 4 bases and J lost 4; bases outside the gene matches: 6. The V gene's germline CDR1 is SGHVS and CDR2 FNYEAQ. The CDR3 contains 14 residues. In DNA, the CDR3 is TGTGCCAGCAGCTCCGGCGGGGGGCCGTACGAGCAGTACTTC. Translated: CASSSGGGPYEQYF.

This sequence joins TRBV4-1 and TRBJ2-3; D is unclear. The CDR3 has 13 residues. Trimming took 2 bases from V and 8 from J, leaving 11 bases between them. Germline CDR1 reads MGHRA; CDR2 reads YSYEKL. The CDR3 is CASSQSSPGTQYF. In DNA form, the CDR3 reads TGCGCCAGCAGCCAATCTTCCCCCGGTACGCAGTATTTT.

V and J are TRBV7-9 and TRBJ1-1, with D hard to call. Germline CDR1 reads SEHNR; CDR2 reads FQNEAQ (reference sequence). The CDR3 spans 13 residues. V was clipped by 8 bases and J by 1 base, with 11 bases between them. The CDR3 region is CASGFGGNTEAFF. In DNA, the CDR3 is TGTGCCAGCGGGTTTGGTGGGAACACTGAAGCTTTCTTT.

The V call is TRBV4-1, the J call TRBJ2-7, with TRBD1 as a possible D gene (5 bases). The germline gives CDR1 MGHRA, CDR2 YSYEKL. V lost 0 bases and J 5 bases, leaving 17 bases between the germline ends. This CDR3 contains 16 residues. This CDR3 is CASSQDRRGAIHEQYF. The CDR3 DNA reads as TGCGCCAGCAGCCAAGATCGAAGGGGCGCGATCCACGAGCAGTACTTC.

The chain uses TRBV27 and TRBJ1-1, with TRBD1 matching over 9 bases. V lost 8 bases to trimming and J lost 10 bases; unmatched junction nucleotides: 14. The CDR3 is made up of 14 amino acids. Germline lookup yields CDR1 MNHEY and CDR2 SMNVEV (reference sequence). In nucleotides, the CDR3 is TGTGCCAGCGGTAACCAACAGGGGGCGCCGGGAGCTTTCTTT. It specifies CASGNQQGAPGAFF.